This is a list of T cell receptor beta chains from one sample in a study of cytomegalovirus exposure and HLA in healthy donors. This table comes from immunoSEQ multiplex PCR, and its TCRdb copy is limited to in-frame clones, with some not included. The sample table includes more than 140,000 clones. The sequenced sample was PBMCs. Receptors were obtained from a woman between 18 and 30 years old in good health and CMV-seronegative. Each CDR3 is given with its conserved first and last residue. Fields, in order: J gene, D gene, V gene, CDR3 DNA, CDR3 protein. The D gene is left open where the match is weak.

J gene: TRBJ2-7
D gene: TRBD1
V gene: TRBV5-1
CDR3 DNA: TGCGCCAGCAGCTTGAGTCAGGGGGCGACCTACGAGCAGTACTTC
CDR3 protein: CASSLSQGATYEQYF

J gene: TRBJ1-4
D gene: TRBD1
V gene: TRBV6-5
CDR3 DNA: TGTGCCAGCAGTGCCCTACAGGGGCATAATGAAAAACTGTTTTTT
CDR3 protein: CASSALQGHNEKLFF

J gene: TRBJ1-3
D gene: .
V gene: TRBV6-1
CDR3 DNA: TGTGCCAGCAGCAGCCCAGGGGTGCCTGGAAACACCATATATTTT
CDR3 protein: CASSSPGVPGNTIYF

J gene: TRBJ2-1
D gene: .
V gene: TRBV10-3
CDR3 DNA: TGTGCCATCAGTGATAGGGGTCTCTACAATGAGCAGTTCTTC
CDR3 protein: CAISDRGLYNEQFF

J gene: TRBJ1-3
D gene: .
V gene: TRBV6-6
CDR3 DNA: TGTGCCAGCAGTTCACGGTCTATCTCTGGAAACACCATATATTTT
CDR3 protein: CASSSRSISGNTIYF

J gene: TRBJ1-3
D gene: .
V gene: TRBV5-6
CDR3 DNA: TGTGCCAGCAGCACTCCCAACTCTGGAAACACCATATATTTT
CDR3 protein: CASSTPNSGNTIYF

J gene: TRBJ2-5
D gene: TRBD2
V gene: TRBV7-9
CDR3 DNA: TGTGCCAGCAGCGGGGGGGAAGAGACCCAGTACTTC
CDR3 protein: CASSGGEETQYF

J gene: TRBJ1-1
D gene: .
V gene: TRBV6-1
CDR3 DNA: TGTGCCAGCAGTCAAACAGGGTTGGCTTTCTTT
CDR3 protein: CASSQTGLAFF

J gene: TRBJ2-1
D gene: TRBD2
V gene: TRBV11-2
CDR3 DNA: TGTGCCAGCAGCTCCTCTTCGATAGCGGGACCAAATGAGCAGTTCTTC
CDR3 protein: CASSSSSIAGPNEQFF

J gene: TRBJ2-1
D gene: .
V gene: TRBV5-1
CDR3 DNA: TGCGCCAGCAGCTTGGCGGGAGCTGTGGGGATCCCCAATCGGTACAATGAGCAGTTCTTC
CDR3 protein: CASSLAGAVGIPNRYNEQFF

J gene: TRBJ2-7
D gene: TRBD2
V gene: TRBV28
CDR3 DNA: TGTGCCAGCAGCCCGGGACTAGCGGTTATCAACGAGCAGTACTTC
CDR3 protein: CASSPGLAVINEQYF